The rows below give T cell receptor beta chains drawn from one sample of a study of T cells in Graves' hyperthyroidism and ophthalmopathy. Each CDR3 protein is one row after TCRdb ran MiXCR on the multiplex PCR reads. Here the sample spans more than 350,000 distinct CDR3 sequences, approximately 14% being singletons. The specimen sequenced was blood. These receptors came from a woman in her fifties or sixties with Graves' ophthalmopathy. CDR3s include the opening cysteine and the closing phenylalanine or tryptophan. D genes are given only for firm matches. Only part of the rows carry a size: once, few, many, or a class if the clone is expanded.

D: TRBD2; size: .; V: TRBV6-5; J: TRBJ2-5; CDR3: CASSYLAGGPQYF; DNA: TGTGCCAGCAGTTATCTAGCGGGAGGGCCTCAGTACTTC
D: .; size: .; V: TRBV7-2; J: TRBJ1-5; CDR3: CASSDAGGVQPQHF; DNA: TGTGCCAGCAGCGACGCGGGAGGGGTTCAGCCCCAGCATTTT
D: .; size: .; V: TRBV7-9; J: TRBJ2-1; CDR3: CAGSLVGGTNEQFF; DNA: TGTGCCGGCAGCTTAGTTGGAGGGACCAATGAGCAGTTCTTC
D: TRBD2; size: many; V: TRBV5-1; J: TRBJ2-2; CDR3: CASSGTSGSAGELFF; DNA: TGCGCCAGCAGCGGGACTAGCGGGAGTGCCGGGGAGCTGTTTTTT
D: .; size: .; V: TRBV19; J: TRBJ1-5; CDR3: CASSIEGSLSNQPQHF; DNA: TGTGCCAGTAGTATAGAAGGGTCTCTAAGCAATCAGCCCCAGCATTTT
D: TRBD2; size: .; V: TRBV12-3/TRBV12-4; J: TRBJ2-7; CDR3: CASNGGGASYEQYF; DNA: TGTGCCAGCAACGGGGGGGGGGCCTCCTACGAGCAGTACTTC
D: .; size: many; V: TRBV7-8; J: TRBJ1-2; CDR3: CASSPEGLHYGYTF; DNA: TGTGCCAGCAGCCCGGAGGGCCTACACTATGGCTACACCTTC
D: TRBD2; size: many; V: TRBV12-3/TRBV12-4; J: TRBJ2-1; CDR3: CASSFSGSQSYNEQFF; DNA: TGTGCCAGCAGTTTTAGCGGGAGTCAAAGCTACAATGAGCAGTTCTTC
D: TRBD2; size: many; V: TRBV12-3/TRBV12-4; J: TRBJ2-1; CDR3: CASSSTAVTSGSDEQFF; DNA: TGTGCCAGCAGCTCAACCGCCGTGACTAGCGGGAGCGATGAGCAGTTCTTC
D: TRBD2; size: many; V: TRBV30; J: TRBJ2-1; CDR3: CAFLLAGGPHEQFF; DNA: TGTGCCTTCCTACTAGCGGGAGGGCCACATGAGCAGTTCTTC
D: .; size: many; V: TRBV20-1; J: TRBJ2-7; CDR3: CSARGLGGEQYF; DNA: TGCAGTGCTAGAGGGTTAGGGGGCGAGCAGTACTTC
D: .; size: many; V: TRBV7-3; J: TRBJ2-7; CDR3: CASIEGWTRPRLWFYEQYF; DNA: TGTGCCAGCATCGAAGGATGGACACGTCCTAGGTTGTGGTTCTACGAGCAGTACTTC
D: TRBD2; size: many; V: TRBV7-3; J: TRBJ2-1; CDR3: CASSLGGLAANEQFF; DNA: TGTGCCAGCAGCTTAGGGGGACTAGCGGCCAATGAGCAGTTCTTC
D: .; size: .; V: TRBV19; J: TRBJ1-2; CDR3: CASSIDSGRNYGYTF; DNA: TGTGCCAGTAGTATAGATTCCGGCAGAAACTATGGCTACACCTTC
D: .; size: few; V: TRBV10-3; J: TRBJ1-2; CDR3: CAISPGWGADTNYGYTF; DNA: TGTGCCATCAGTCCCGGCTGGGGGGCGGATACTAACTATGGCTACACCTTC
D: .; size: .; V: TRBV20-1; J: TRBJ2-7; CDR3: CSATGLYDEQYF; DNA: TGCAGTGCTACGGGACTTTATGACGAGCAGTACTTC
D: TRBD2; size: many; V: TRBV28; J: TRBJ2-2; CDR3: CATVRLAGIHGELFF; DNA: TGTGCAACCGTTCGACTAGCGGGAATTCACGGGGAGCTGTTTTTT
D: .; size: many; V: TRBV2; J: TRBJ2-1; CDR3: CASSARLQGEQFF; DNA: TGTGCCAGCAGTGCCCGACTTCAAGGTGAGCAGTTCTTC
D: .; size: many; V: TRBV28; J: TRBJ2-7; CDR3: CASSPWSTGSYEQYF; DNA: TGTGCCAGCAGCCCATGGTCCACAGGGTCCTACGAGCAGTACTTC
D: TRBD1; size: many; V: TRBV2; J: TRBJ2-7; CDR3: CASWGDLGTGGGEQYF; DNA: TGTGCCAGTTGGGGAGACCTTGGGACAGGGGGAGGCGAGCAGTACTTC
D: .; size: .; V: TRBV6-6; J: TRBJ2-7; CDR3: CASSYSSAYEQYF; DNA: TGTGCCAGCAGTTACTCGTCAGCCTACGAGCAGTACTTC
D: TRBD1; size: .; V: TRBV2; J: TRBJ2-2; CDR3: CASSWDRFLFANTGELFF; DNA: TGTGCCAGCAGTTGGGACAGATTCCTGTTCGCGAACACCGGGGAGCTGTTTTTT
D: TRBD2; size: many; V: TRBV2; J: TRBJ2-7; CDR3: CASSRLAGDPYEQYF; DNA: TGTGCCAGCAGTCGACTAGCGGGAGACCCCTACGAGCAGTACTTC
D: .; size: many; V: TRBV6-2/TRBV6-3; J: TRBJ1-1; CDR3: CASSFPDFMNTEAFF; DNA: TGTGCCAGCAGTTTCCCGGACTTCATGAACACTGAAGCTTTCTTT
D: .; size: .; V: TRBV4-1; J: TRBJ2-2; CDR3: CASSQEVPGANTGELFF; DNA: TGCGCCAGCAGCCAAGAAGTCCCAGGGGCAAACACCGGGGAGCTGTTTTTT
D: TRBD2; size: .; V: TRBV29-1; J: TRBJ2-3; CDR3: CSVGLVPGDTQYF; DNA: TGCAGCGTCGGACTAGTGCCCGGAGATACGCAGTATTTT
D: .; size: .; V: TRBV3-1; J: TRBJ2-7; CDR3: CASSQGNSGSYEQYF; DNA: TGTGCCAGCAGCCAAGGGAATAGCGGCTCCTACGAGCAGTACTTC